The present T cell receptor (beta chain) was sequenced within a study of blood T cells in healthy people across ages. This CDR3 comprises 18 residues. Germline V gives CDR1 MNHEY, CDR2 SVGAGI. V was shortened by 2 bases and J by 0 bases, with 20 bases between the two germline ends. Alongside a J-beta primer mix, a sample-barcoded 5' primer served in a second PCR lasting about 7 to 11 cycles. A single record per CDR3 protein comes from TCRdb applying MiXCR to the 5' RACE reads. Of 1.4 million to 1.5 million distinct CDR3 sequences listed, roughly 40% are singletons. Sequencing was carried out using blood. The chain uses TRBV6-5 and TRBJ2-7; D is unresolved. The sequence came from a woman between 18 and 29 years old in good health. This CDR3 is CASSYRAPGIAGSYEQYF. The CDR3 DNA is TGTGCCAGCAGTTACAGGGCCCCCGGCATCGCAGGCTCCTACGAGCAGTACTTC.